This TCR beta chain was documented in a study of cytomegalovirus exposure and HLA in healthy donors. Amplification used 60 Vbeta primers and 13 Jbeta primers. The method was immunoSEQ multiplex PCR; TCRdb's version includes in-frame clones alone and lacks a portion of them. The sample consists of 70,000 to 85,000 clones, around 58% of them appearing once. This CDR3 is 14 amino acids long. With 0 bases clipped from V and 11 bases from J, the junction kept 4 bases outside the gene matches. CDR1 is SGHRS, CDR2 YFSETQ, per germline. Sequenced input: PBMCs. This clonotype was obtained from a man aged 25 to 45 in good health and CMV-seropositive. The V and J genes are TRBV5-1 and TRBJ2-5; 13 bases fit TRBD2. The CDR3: CASSLGTSGSEQYF. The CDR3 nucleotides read TGCGCCAGCAGCTTGGGGACTAGCGGGAGTGAGCAGTACTTC.